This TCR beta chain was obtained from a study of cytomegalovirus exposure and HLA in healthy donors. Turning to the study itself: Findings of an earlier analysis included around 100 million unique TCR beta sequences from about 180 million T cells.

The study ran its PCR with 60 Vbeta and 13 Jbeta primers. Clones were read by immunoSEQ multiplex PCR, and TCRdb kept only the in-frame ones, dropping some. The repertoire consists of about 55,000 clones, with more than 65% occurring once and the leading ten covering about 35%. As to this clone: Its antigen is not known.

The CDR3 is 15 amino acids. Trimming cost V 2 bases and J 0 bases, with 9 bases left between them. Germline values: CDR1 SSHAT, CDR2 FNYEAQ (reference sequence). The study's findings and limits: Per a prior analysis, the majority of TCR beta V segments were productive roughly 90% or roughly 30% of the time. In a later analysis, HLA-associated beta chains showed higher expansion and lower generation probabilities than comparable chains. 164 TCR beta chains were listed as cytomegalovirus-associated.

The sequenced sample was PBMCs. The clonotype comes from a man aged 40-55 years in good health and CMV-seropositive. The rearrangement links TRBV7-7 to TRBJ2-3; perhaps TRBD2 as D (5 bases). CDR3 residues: CASSLRGSSTDTQYF. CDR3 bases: TGTGCCAGCAGCTTAAGAGGGTCTAGCACAGATACGCAGTATTTT.